The sequence of this TCR beta chain was determined in a study of Graves' ophthalmopathy and Graves' hyperthyroidism. The study enrolled ophthalmopathy donors with moderate-to-severe activity, CAS ≥3, NOSPECS ≥4 and duration under 3 months. RNA transcripts served as template for amplifying TCR beta CDR3 sequences. First-round RT-PCR relied on HTBI primers, and a second-round multiplex PCR came next. TCRdb reprocessed the multiplex PCR reads via MiXCR and lists one record per CDR3 protein. The repertoire has about 200,000 distinct CDR3 sequences, just under 30% of them found once; the top ten carry approximately 9.6%. CDR1 and CDR2 (germline): DFQATT, SNEGSKA (reference sequence). V lost 5 bases to trimming and J lost 10 bases, with 11 bases between them. The CDR3 has 10 residues. This clonotype occurred many times.

This chain uses TRBV20-1 with TRBJ1-1, with a weak D call TRBD1 (5 bases). This receptor was taken from a man between 45 and 60 years old with Graves' ophthalmopathy. Sequences were obtained from peripheral blood. The CDR3 bases are TGCAGTGCTCTCACTGACAGAGCTTTCTTT. It translates to CSALTDRAFF.